What follows are 16 T cell receptor beta chains derived from one specimen sequenced in a study of blood T cell repertoires in COVID-19. Produced via immunoSEQ multiplex PCR; TCRdb's table is partial and in-frame only. Of about 250,000 clones in the sample, under 90% were seen once. The sample consisted of PBMCs or T cells enriched from blood (not recorded which). These receptor sequences come from a man aged 18 to 35 who had recovered from COVID-19.

This chain links TRBV7-6 with TRBJ2-2, with TRBD2 matching over 11 bases. This CDR3 region has 18 residues. The J segment lost 0 bases and the V segment lost 5 bases, leaving 8 bases of the junction unmatched. Per the germline V gene, CDR1 is SGHVS and CDR2 is FNYEAQ. CDR3 DNA: TGTGCCAGCAGCCCCCGGGGACTAGCGGAAGCGAACACCGGGGAGCTGTTTTTT. It specifies CASSPRGLAEANTGELFF.

The chain couples TRBV24-1 to TRBJ2-7; D is perhaps TRBD1 (5 bases). Germline CDR1 reads KGHDR; CDR2 reads SFDVKD. The V gene lost 6 bases and the J gene lost 1 base, with 6 bases spanning the gap. CDR3 length equals 12 residues. DNA of the CDR3: TGTGCCACCAGTCAGGGTTCCTACGAGCAGTACTTC. It translates to CATSQGSYEQYF.

The chain joins TRBV6-6 to TRBJ1-2; 7 bases map to TRBD1. The CDR3 extends over 14 amino acids. CDR1 is MNHNY, CDR2 SVGAGI, per germline (reference sequence). Trimming cost V 6 bases and J 8 bases; bases outside gene matches: 12. In DNA, the CDR3 is TGTGCCAGCAGCTACAGGGGCGCGGATAGGGGCTACACCTTC. This translates into CASSYRGADRGYTF.

This rearrangement joins TRBV11-3 to TRBJ2-7; 12 bases are shared with TRBD2. Germline V CDR1 and CDR2: SGHNT, YENEEA. The trim removed 5 bases at V and 6 bases at J, leaving 8 bases unmatched. The CDR3 runs to 15 residues. This CDR3 reads CASSRSASGRGEQYF. Here the CDR3 DNA reads TGTGCCAGCAGCCGAAGCGCTAGCGGGAGGGGCGAGCAGTACTTC.

This clone was detected a few times. The V call is TRBV30, the J call TRBJ1-1, with a possible D match to TRBD1 (6 bases). Trimming took off 2 bases at V and 7 bases at J, with 11 bases between the two ends. The CDR3 runs to 12 residues. CDR1 is GTSNPN and CDR2 is SVGIG in the germline V gene (reference sequence). Written as DNA, the CDR3 is TGTGCCTGGAGTCCGGACAGACTTGAAGCTTTCTTT. Translation: CAWSPDRLEAFF. Based on the CDR3 plus reference TRBV30 and TRBJ1-1, the full variable domain is SQTIHQWPATLVQPVGSPLSLECTVEGTSNPNLYWYRQAAGRGLQLLFYSVGIGQISSEVPQNLSASRPQDRQFILSSKKLLLSDSGFYLCAWSPDRLEAFFGQGTRLTVV.

The rearrangement links TRBV5-1 to TRBJ1-2; no clear D. V dropped 3 bases and J dropped 1 base, with 13 bases sitting between them. This CDR3 contains 15 residues. Germline CDR1 and CDR2: SGHRS and YFSETQ. The CDR3 bases are TGCGCCAGCAGCTCCGGTACCCTCCGTAACTATGGCTACACCTTC. It is translated as CASSSGTLRNYGYTF.

About this clone: This specimen includes other DNA sequences encoding the same CDR3. The rearrangement uses TRBV5-1 and TRBJ2-3; no definite D call. The CDR3 contains 15 residues. Germline V gene lookup returns CDR1 SGHRS and CDR2 YFSETQ. The ends were cut back, 0 bases at V and 0 bases at J, with 8 bases in the middle. The CDR3 loop reads CASSLDGSSTDTQYF. In DNA form, the CDR3 reads TGCGCCAGCAGCTTGGACGGGTCTAGCACAGATACGCAGTATTTT.

This clone was picked up a small number of times. The same CDR3 also results from other DNA sequences found in this sample. The genes are TRBV5-1 and TRBJ1-5; a weak D match, TRBD1 (5 bases). V shed 0 bases and J shed 5 bases, with 6 bases lying between them. The CDR3 has 13 residues. CDR1 is SGHRS and CDR2 is YFSETQ in the germline V gene. CDR3 nucleotides: TGCGCCAGCAGCTTGGTAGGGGATCAGCCCCAGCATTTT. Encoded protein: CASSLVGDQPQHF. The variable domain in full, with the rest retrieved from reference TRBV5-1 and TRBJ1-5, is KAGVTQTPRYLIKTRGQQVTLSCSPISGHRSVSWYQQTPGQGLQFLFEYFSETQRNKGNFPGRFSGRQFSNSRSEMNVSTLELGDSALYLCASSLVGDQPQHFGDGTRLSIL.

This chain connects TRBV24-1 to TRBJ2-1, with D perhaps matching TRBD1 (6 bases). Trimming took off 7 bases at V and 8 bases at J, with 11 bases between the two ends. Germline V gives CDR1 KGHDR, CDR2 SFDVKD. The CDR3 totals 12 residues. In nucleotides, the CDR3 is TGTGCCACCAGCCCAACAGGGCATGAGCAGTTCTTC. It codes for CATSPTGHEQFF.

The genes are TRBV5-1 and TRBJ1-5; 7 positions match TRBD1. The CDR3 contains 16 residues. J gave up 6 bases and V 4 bases, and 13 bases lay outside the gene matches. The germline V gene has CDR1 SGHRS and CDR2 YFSETQ. In DNA form, the CDR3 reads TGCGCCAGCAGCCTAGGAACGACAGGGCCTGGTCAGCCCCAGCATTTT. It codes for CASSLGTTGPGQPQHF.

This chain uses TRBV5-1 with TRBJ2-7, with D possibly being TRBD1 (6 bases). Germline V lookup: CDR1 SGHRS, CDR2 YFSETQ. The CDR3 has 18 residues. V lost 4 bases and J lost 4, with 27 bases in between. The CDR3 DNA reads as TGCGCCAGCAGCCCGAGACCGACACAGGGTAGCCGAATTTACGAGCAGTACTTC. The encoded protein is CASSPRPTQGSRIYEQYF.

This sequence joins TRBV19 and TRBJ2-2, with a possible D match to TRBD2 (5 bases). Trimming pared 5 bases from V and 7 bases from J, leaving 14 bases between. CDR1 is LNHDA, CDR2 SQIVND, per germline (reference sequence). The CDR3 covers 14 residues. The CDR3 DNA sequence: TGTGCCAGTAGTCTCGGGCCGGGGAGCGGGGAGCTGTTTTTT. Protein: CASSLGPGSGELFF.

The V gene is TRBV5-1, the J gene TRBJ2-2; 7 bases fit TRBD1. The CDR3 spans 15 residues. CDR1 and CDR2 (germline): SGHRS, YFSETQ. V trimming: 5 bases; J trimming: 0 bases; junction bases outside the gene matches: 4. The CDR3 DNA sequence: TGCGCCAGCAGGACAGGGACGACGAACACCGGGGAGCTGTTTTTT. Translation gives CASRTGTTNTGELFF.

This clone has only a few counts. The CDR3 DNA reads TGTGCCAGCAGCTTAATAAGTGGCGGGCAGTTAAATTCACCCCTCCACTTT. It codes for CASSLISGGQLNSPLHF. The chain employs TRBV7-2 and TRBJ1-6; D remains ambiguous. CDR1 SGHTA and CDR2 FQGNSA come from the germline V gene. The CDR3 spans 17 residues. V was trimmed by 2 bases and J by 7 bases, leaving 18 bases between them.

This clone has a single count. The gene calls are TRBV6-5 and TRBJ1-1; maybe TRBD1 (5 bases). With 6 bases removed from V and 6 bases from J, the gap between germline ends came to 17 bases. Germline values: CDR1 MNHEY, CDR2 SVGAGI. The CDR3 extends over 14 amino acids. The CDR3 DNA is TGTGCCAGCAGGCAGGAGGGGTACGACGCTGAAGCTTTCTTT. This gives the protein CASRQEGYDAEAFF.

The chain uses TRBV29-1 and TRBJ2-5; D is unresolved. The length of the CDR3 is 12 residues. Trimming took 4 bases from V and 2 from J, leaving 8 bases between them. CDR1 and CDR2 from the germline V gene are SQVTM and ANQGSEA. The DNA of the CDR3 is TGCAGCGTTGGATCTACGCAAGAGACCCAGTACTTC. Protein sequence: CSVGSTQETQYF.